A single sample gave rise to the 28 T cell receptor beta chains below, sequenced in a study of T cells after yellow fever vaccination. TCRdb passed the 5' RACE reads through MiXCR, listing each CDR3 protein once. The sample carries 620,000 or so distinct CDR3 sequences, 12% recorded once. The sample here was PBMCs, taken on the day of the yellow fever booster vaccination. The receptor set was obtained from a man aged 30-40 years who received the YFV17D yellow fever vaccine.

This CDR3 is CASSETKTVNYEQYF. The CDR3 region has the DNA TGTGCCAGCAGTGAAACAAAGACGGTGAACTACGAGCAGTACTTC. V usage is TRBV25-1 and J usage is TRBJ2-7; D not certain. CDR1 and CDR2 from the germline V gene are MGHDK and SYGVNS. Trimming took 2 bases from V and 3 from J, leaving 14 bases between them. The CDR3 is 15 residues long.

This clonotype has a count of ten or more. The chain carries TRBV7-9 and TRBJ2-2, with TRBD2 as a possible D gene (6 bases). CDR1 SEHNR and CDR2 FQNEAQ come from the germline V gene (reference sequence). The CDR3 covers 15 residues. With 0 bases removed from V and 3 bases from J, the gap between germline ends came to 8 bases. CDR3 in amino acids: CASSLAGRDTGELFF. In DNA form, the CDR3 reads TGTGCCAGCAGCTTAGCCGGGAGAGACACCGGGGAGCTGTTTTTT.

This clonotype was counted between two and nine times. This chain links TRBV12-3 or TRBV12-4 with TRBJ2-1; D not resolved. Trimming shortened V by 0 bases and J by 8 bases, and 8 bases separated the two germline ends. The CDR3 length is 13 residues. This chain's CDR3 is CASSLAWAHEQFF. The CDR3 region has the DNA TGTGCCAGCAGTTTAGCCTGGGCCCATGAGCAGTTCTTC.

The chain has TRBV29-1 and TRBJ2-7; 9 bases match TRBD1. This CDR3 is 15 amino acids long. Germline CDR1 and CDR2: SQVTM and ANQGSEA. V lost 0 bases, J lost 4 bases, and 7 bases stayed unmatched. The DNA of the CDR3 is TGCAGCGTTGAAGACCAATCGACAGGGGGTTACGAGCAGTACTTC. It yields the protein CSVEDQSTGGYEQYF.

The chain joins TRBV29-1 to TRBJ2-2; 9 nucleotides line up with TRBD1. CDR3 length: 14 residues. CDR1 is SQVTM and CDR2 is ANQGSEA in the germline V gene. J was trimmed by 3 bases and V by 6 bases; bases with no gene match: 5. CDR3 amino acids: CSVGQGGHTGELFF. For the CDR3, the DNA is TGCAGCGTGGGACAGGGAGGACACACCGGGGAGCTGTTTTTT.

The chain has TRBV7-2 and TRBJ2-1; 8 bases map to TRBD2. The CDR3 totals 17 residues. Per the germline V gene, CDR1 is SGHTA and CDR2 is FQGNSA. V gave up 4 bases and J gave up 0 bases; unmatched junction bases: 8. The CDR3 protein is CASSSPPSGSSYNEQFF. The CDR3, as DNA: TGTGCCAGCAGCTCACCCCCCAGCGGGAGCTCCTACAATGAGCAGTTCTTC.

The chain combines TRBV5-5 with TRBJ2-7, with 9 bases matching TRBD1. CDR3 length: 16 amino acids. Trimming at V came to 2 bases and at J to 3 bases, leaving 9 bases not matched to a gene. Germline lookup yields CDR1 SGHKS and CDR2 YYEKEE (reference sequence). The CDR3 nucleotides read TGTGCCAGCAGCTTCCGGAGGGGACAGGGTTTCTACGAGCAGTACTTC. Its protein product is CASSFRRGQGFYEQYF.

The chain carries TRBV5-1 and TRBJ2-7; D may be TRBD2 (6 bases). CDR1 and CDR2 (germline): SGHRS, YFSETQ. Trimming pared 4 bases from V and 6 bases from J, leaving 17 bases between. The CDR3 extends over 14 amino acids. Here the CDR3 reads CASSPGRTTSEQYF. The CDR3 DNA is TGCGCCAGCAGCCCGGGGAGGACGACCTCCGAGCAGTACTTC. Using reference TRBV5-1 and TRBJ2-7 for the parts outside the CDR3, the full variable domain is KAGVTQTPRYLIKTRGQQVTLSCSPISGHRSVSWYQQTPGQGLQFLFEYFSETQRNKGNFPGRFSGRQFSNSRSEMNVSTLELGDSALYLCASSPGRTTSEQYFGPGTRLTVT.

The genes are TRBV29-1 and TRBJ2-5, with D perhaps TRBD1 or TRBD2 (5 bases each). V was cut by 7 bases and J by 3 bases, with 15 bases left in between. The CDR3 has 13 residues. The germline V gene encodes CDR1 SQVTM and CDR2 ANQGSEA. The CDR3 DNA is TGCAGCGCCCGACGGGGCCCCGAAGAGACCCAGTACTTC. It codes for CSARRGPEETQYF.

This clonotype was observed a few times. The chain is built from TRBV7-7 and TRBJ2-5; D is unclear. This CDR3 region has 15 residues. V was pared by 5 bases and J by 5 bases, with 18 bases between. Germline CDR1 reads SSHAT; CDR2 reads FNYEAQ (reference sequence). The CDR3, as DNA: TGTGCCAGCAGCCGTAAAGTGGACCGGTTGGAGACCCAGTACTTC. As protein: CASSRKVDRLETQYF.

This chain links TRBV20-1 with TRBJ1-5; TRBD1 is a possible D gene (5 bases). Germline V gives CDR1 DFQATT, CDR2 SNEGSKA (reference sequence). The germline V and J ends were trimmed by 7 bases and 9 bases, with 19 bases remaining between them. The length of the CDR3 is 13 residues. DNA of the CDR3: TGCAGTGGAACGGGGACGGCCGGCAGGCCCCAGCATTTT. It translates to CSGTGTAGRPQHF.

The chain uses TRBV7-2 and TRBJ2-7; D is possibly TRBD2 (5 bases). Trimming cost V 10 bases and J 6 bases, with 13 bases left between them. Germline V CDR1 and CDR2: SGHTA, FQGNSA. This CDR3 comprises 11 residues. The CDR3 DNA reads as TGTGCCACCCTAGCTGGGGTCGAGCAGTACTTC. It is translated as CATLAGVEQYF.

This clonotype was recorded at least ten times. V and J are TRBV3-1 and TRBJ1-5; D gene uncertain. V was clipped by 3 bases and J by 5 bases, with 11 bases between them. The CDR3 runs 14 residues. CDR1 and CDR2 from the germline V gene are LGHDT and YNNKEL (reference sequence). The CDR3 loop is CASSHGQPHQPQHF. The CDR3 nucleotides read TGTGCCAGCAGCCATGGCCAGCCGCATCAGCCCCAGCATTTT.

This chain uses TRBV2 with TRBJ2-2; D perhaps matches TRBD1 (5 bases). Trimming stripped 5 bases from V and 6 bases from J, with 13 bases between. Germline values: CDR1 SNHLY, CDR2 FYNNEI. The CDR3 is made up of 14 amino acids. The CDR3: CASSPGLFAGELFF. The CDR3 DNA is TGTGCCAGCAGTCCAGGGTTGTTTGCCGGGGAGCTGTTTTTT.

The rearrangement links TRBV9 to TRBJ2-1; D call uncertain. Germline assignment: CDR1 SGDLS and CDR2 YYNGEE. The germline V and J ends were trimmed by 5 bases and 3 bases, with 12 bases remaining between them. This CDR3 region has 14 residues. The CDR3 reads CASSQDPDYNEQFF. The DNA for the CDR3 is TGTGCCAGCAGTCAGGACCCCGACTACAATGAGCAGTTCTTC.

This clonotype has at least ten counts. The chain carries TRBV4-3 and TRBJ2-7; D remains ambiguous. This CDR3 comprises 14 residues. The V gene lost 0 bases and the J gene lost 4 bases, with 10 bases spanning the gap. Looked up from germline, CDR1 is LGHNA and CDR2 is YSLEER. The DNA of the CDR3 is TGCGCCAGCAGCCAAGATTTTGGGTTTTACGAGCAGTACTTC. Translated: CASSQDFGFYEQYF.

This clonotype was seen many times. The chain recombines TRBV7-3 with TRBJ2-1, with 7 bases identical to TRBD1. Losses at the gene ends were 4 bases for V and 4 bases for J; bases not matched to a gene: 4. Germline CDR1 SGHTA, CDR2 FQGTGA. The CDR3 has 14 amino acids. CDR3 coding DNA: TGTGCCAGCAGCTCACCGGGACAGTACAATGAGCAGTTCTTC. Its protein product is CASSSPGQYNEQFF.

This clonotype was detected only a few times. The gene calls are TRBV20-1 and TRBJ2-4; a weak D match, TRBD2 (6 bases). The V gene's germline CDR1 is DFQATT and CDR2 SNEGSKA (reference sequence). The CDR3 loop spans 18 amino acids. Trimming took 3 bases from V and 3 from J, leaving 24 bases between them. The CDR3 here is CSASPPRREGSVKNIQYF. CDR3 coding DNA: TGCAGTGCTAGTCCCCCGAGGAGGGAAGGGTCGGTCAAAAACATTCAGTACTTC.

Worth noting for this clonotype: At one of its ends the junction is not consistent with the germline gene, which may arise from a read error. V gene TRBV20-1 combines with J gene TRBJ1-1, with TRBD1 matching over 7 bases. This CDR3 region has 14 residues. Germline values: CDR1 DFQATT, CDR2 SNEGSKA (reference sequence). CDR3 DNA sequence: TGCAGTGCGAGAGACGGGACAGTGAACACTGAAGCTTTCTTT. Its translation: CSARDGTVNTEAFF.

This clonotype showed up just a few times. The rearrangement uses TRBV29-1 and TRBJ2-1; no reliable D call. This CDR3 region has 12 residues. Per the germline V gene, CDR1 is SQVTM and CDR2 is ANQGSEA. The CDR3 sequence is CGLLNSYNEQFF. As DNA, the CDR3 is TGCGGCCTTCTAAATTCCTACAATGAGCAGTTCTTC.

This chain uses TRBV7-2 with TRBJ2-3; unclear D gene. The CDR3 length is 16 residues. Germline loops: CDR1 SGHTA, CDR2 FQGNSA. V dropped 3 bases and J dropped 2 bases, with 15 bases sitting between them. The CDR3 sequence: CASSLGFSRHTDTQYF. CDR3 bases: TGTGCCAGCAGCTTGGGGTTCAGCAGACACACAGATACGCAGTATTTT.

In its sample, this clonotype was seen a few times. The DNA for the CDR3 is TGTGCCAGCAACCCTGGACAGGCGGGGAACACTGAAGCTTTCTTT. Encoded protein: CASNPGQAGNTEAFF. V gene TRBV12-1 combines with J gene TRBJ1-1; TRBD1 is taken as the D call from the table, unchecked against the DNA. TRBV12-1 is deemed a pseudogene. CDR3 length: 15 amino acids.

This clonotype was seen a handful of times. This chain links TRBV3-1 with TRBJ2-7; D is ambiguous. Germline V gene data show CDR1 as LGHDT and CDR2 as YNNKEL (reference sequence). The CDR3 sequence is 16 residues long. The V end was cut by 0 bases, the J end by 3 bases, with 15 bases between. The CDR3 region has the DNA TGTGCCAGCAGCCAAGATCTAGGGAACTGGGACTACGAGCAGTACTTC. It translates to CASSQDLGNWDYEQYF.

The chain links TRBV7-2 to TRBJ2-1, with D perhaps matching TRBD2 (5 bases). The length of the CDR3 is 15 residues. Trimming stripped 2 bases from V and 3 bases from J, with 11 bases between. Per germline, CDR1 SGHTA and CDR2 FQGNSA. The CDR3 loop reads CASSLTGRGYNEQFF. In nucleotides, the CDR3 is TGTGCCAGCAGCTTAACCGGACGGGGCTACAATGAGCAGTTCTTC.

The CDR3 sequence: CAFRTTVRAEQYF. The CDR3 DNA sequence: TGTGCCTTCCGTACGACGGTCCGCGCCGAGCAGTACTTC. This chain uses TRBV30 with TRBJ2-7; D gene uncertain. The length of the CDR3 is 13 residues. CDR1 is GTSNPN, CDR2 SVGIG, per germline (reference sequence). The V gene lost 7 bases and the J gene lost 6 bases, with 19 bases spanning the gap.

This rearrangement joins TRBV4-3 to TRBJ2-6; TRBD1 matches 8 bases. The CDR3 has 18 residues. Germline V lookup: CDR1 LGHNA, CDR2 YSLEER. J lost 2 bases, V lost 5 bases, and 11 bases had no gene match. CDR3 DNA: TGCGCCAGCAGCGGACCCGGGACAGGACTCACTGGGGCCAACGTCCTGACTTTC. Translation: CASSGPGTGLTGANVLTF.

This clonotype was picked up a small number of times. The chain has TRBV6-5 and TRBJ2-3, with 7 bases fitting TRBD2. Germline V CDR1 and CDR2: MNHEY, SVGAGI. V gave up 4 bases and J gave up 6 bases; unmatched junction bases: 19. The CDR3 is made up of 18 amino acids. The DNA of the CDR3 is TGTGCCAGCAGTTGGACCCCTCCTGGGCGCGGGAGTCGGGATACGCAGTATTTT. This translates into CASSWTPPGRGSRDTQYF.

This clonotype was seen many times. The genes are TRBV20-1 and TRBJ2-4; 15 bases align to TRBD2. Looked up from germline, CDR1 is DFQATT and CDR2 is SNEGSKA (reference sequence). The J segment lost 1 base and the V segment lost 7 bases, leaving 2 bases of the junction unmatched. CDR3 length: 15 amino acids. The DNA for the CDR3 is TGCAGTGTCGGGACTAGCGGGAGGGCCAAAAACATTCAGTACTTC. Amino acid sequence: CSVGTSGRAKNIQYF.